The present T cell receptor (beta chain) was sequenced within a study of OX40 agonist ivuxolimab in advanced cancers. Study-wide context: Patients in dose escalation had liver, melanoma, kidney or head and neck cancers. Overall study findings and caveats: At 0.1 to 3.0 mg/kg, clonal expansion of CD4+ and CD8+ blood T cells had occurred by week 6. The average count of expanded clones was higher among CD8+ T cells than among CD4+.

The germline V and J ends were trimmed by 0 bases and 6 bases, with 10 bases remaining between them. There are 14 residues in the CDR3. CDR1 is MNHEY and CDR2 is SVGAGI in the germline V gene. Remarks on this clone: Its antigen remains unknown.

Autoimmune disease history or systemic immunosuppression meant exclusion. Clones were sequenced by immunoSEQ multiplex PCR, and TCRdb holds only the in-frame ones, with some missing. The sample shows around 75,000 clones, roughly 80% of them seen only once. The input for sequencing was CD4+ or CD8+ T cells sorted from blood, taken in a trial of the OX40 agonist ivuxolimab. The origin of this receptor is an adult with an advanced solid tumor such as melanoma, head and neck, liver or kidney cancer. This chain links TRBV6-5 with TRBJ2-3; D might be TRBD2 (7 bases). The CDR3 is CASSYSEGGDTQYF. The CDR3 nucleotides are TGTGCCAGCAGTTACTCCGAGGGGGGGGATACGCAGTATTTT.